Each of the 7 T cell receptor beta chains below was sequenced from the same sample in a study of blood T cells in healthy people across ages (dated by TCRdb to about 2015). To prepare the library, 5' RACE was applied. TCRdb records Illumina HiSeq 2500 as the sequencer. A second 7 to 11 cycle PCR used a sample-barcoded 5' primer and a J-beta primer mix. TCRdb reprocessing: public reads trimmed at Q25 with fastp, clones called with MiXCR, in-frame beta chains kept. Each CDR3 protein gets just one entry, which takes the most common genes and DNA from the rows behind it. The sample profile shows about 580,000 distinct CDR3 sequences; around half of them were found once. 20% to 25% of the sample is in the top ten clones. The sample consisted of blood. The receptors originated from a man older than 75 in good health.

As for this clonotype: A much larger clone lies one base from this, so it may be a read error. The CDR3 nucleotides read TGTGCCAGCAGTGCGCCTGGGGTGAGGGAAAAACTGTTTTTT. Its protein product is CASSAPGVREKLFF. V usage is TRBV6-6 and J usage is TRBJ1-4; D gene unclear. Per germline, CDR1 MNHNY and CDR2 SVGAGI (reference sequence). With 5 bases removed from V and 8 bases from J, the gap between germline ends came to 15 bases. The CDR3 spans 14 residues.

This chain links TRBV27 with TRBJ2-7, with unresolved D. The ends were cut back, 3 bases at V and 0 bases at J, with 6 bases in the middle. CDR3 length: 13 amino acids. Per the germline V gene, CDR1 is MNHEY and CDR2 is SMNVEV (reference sequence). This CDR3 reads CASSFLSSYEQYF. The DNA for the CDR3 is TGTGCCAGCAGTTTCCTTAGCTCCTACGAGCAGTACTTC.

V is TRBV12-5 and J is TRBJ2-5, with 13 bases that match TRBD2. V gave up 2 bases and J gave up 2 bases; unmatched junction bases: 5. Looked up from germline, CDR1 is LGHNT and CDR2 is FRNRAP. The CDR3 loop spans 17 amino acids. The CDR3 bases are TGTGCTAGTGGTTTGCTCGGGACTAGCGGGGATCAAGAGACCCAGTACTTC. This encodes CASGLLGTSGDQETQYF.

This clonotype was counted a few times. This rearrangement joins TRBV9 to TRBJ2-3; 8 bases are shared with TRBD2. V trimming: 4 bases; J trimming: 0 bases; junction bases outside the gene matches: 10. The CDR3 sequence is 17 residues long. Germline V gives CDR1 SGDLS, CDR2 YYNGEE. The CDR3 sequence: CASSPRAGGPSTDTQYF. CDR3 coding DNA: TGTGCCAGCAGCCCCCGCGCGGGGGGCCCCAGCACAGATACGCAGTATTTT. Variable domain in full (rest from reference TRBV9 and TRBJ2-3): DSGVTQTPKHLITATGQRVTLRCSPRSGDLSVYWYQQSLDQGLQFLIQYYNGEERAKGNILERFSAQQFPDLHSELNLSSLELGDSALYFCASSPRAGGPSTDTQYFGPGTRLTVL.

V and J are TRBV11-2 and TRBJ2-1, with D possibly TRBD2 on 6 matching bases. Per germline, CDR1 SGHAT and CDR2 FQNNGV. The CDR3 is 11 amino acids. V lost 6 bases and J 15 bases, leaving 15 bases between the germline ends. The CDR3 DNA follows: TGTGCCAGCAGTATCCGGGACTTTGTGTTCTTC. It yields the protein CASSIRDFVFF.

The chain carries TRBV7-2 and TRBJ1-2; possibly TRBD1 for D (6 bases). Trimming took 5 bases from V and 8 from J, leaving 18 bases between them. CDR1 SGHTA and CDR2 FQGNSA come from the germline V gene. The CDR3 totals 14 residues. The CDR3 DNA follows: TGTGCCAGCAGCCCGGGGCACAGGGTGAAAGGCTACACCTTC. This encodes CASSPGHRVKGYTF.

On this clonotype: A read error may be the cause here, since a much bigger clone is one base away. The CDR3 nucleotides are TGTGCCAGCAGTTACCCAGGGACGTCAGGCTACACCTTC. Amino acid sequence: CASSYPGTSGYTF. This sequence joins TRBV6-5 and TRBJ1-2; D may be TRBD1 (5 bases). The V and J ends lost 2 bases and 8 bases respectively, with 12 bases between them. This CDR3 comprises 13 residues. Germline V lookup: CDR1 MNHEY, CDR2 SVGAGI.